Sequencing of this T cell receptor beta chain was carried out in a study of cytomegalovirus exposure and HLA in healthy donors. Study-wide points: Cytomegalovirus-associated status was assigned to 164 TCR beta chains. The tendency of first-cohort TCR clusters to co-occur in the 100 to 150 validation repertoires emerged from a later analysis.

A note on this clone: Antigen unknown.

Between the trimmed V and J ends, which lost 0 bases and 8 bases, there was a span of 15 bases. This CDR3 is built from 15 residues. CDR1 is SGHRS and CDR2 is YFSETQ in the germline V gene. Clones were read by immunoSEQ multiplex PCR, and TCRdb kept only the in-frame ones, dropping some. The top ten hold around 15% of the sample, which has 150,000 to 200,000 clones, roughly 82% seen once. Donors were drawn from the approximately 120-subject validation cohort, separate from the approximately 670-subject first cohort. The receptor comes from a woman between 25 and 40 years old in good health and CMV-seropositive. The chain has TRBV5-1 and TRBJ2-4, with D perhaps TRBD2 (6 bases). Sequenced: PBMCs. The CDR3 DNA reads as TGCGCCAGCAGCTTGGCCCTAGCGATCAGGGACATTCAGTACTTC. It codes for CASSLALAIRDIQYF.